Listed below are T cell receptor beta chains from one sample, sequenced in a study of blood T cell repertoires in COVID-19. The data were produced by immunoSEQ multiplex PCR, yet TCRdb's version contains in-frame clones alone and is incomplete. The sample gives fewer than 600,000 clones, roughly 89% of which show up once; about 0.91% is in the top ten. Sequenced input: peripheral blood. These receptors were obtained from a man between 18 and 29 years old with COVID-19, enrolled during active disease. Each CDR3 is given with its conserved first and last residue. The D gene is left open where the match is weak. The size of a clone is reported for some rows only, either as once, few or many, or as a class for expanded clones.

V: TRBV5-4; size: .; D: .; J: TRBJ1-2; CDR3: CASSLNRANYGYTF; DNA: TGTGCCAGCAGCTTGAACAGAGCTAACTATGGCTACACCTTC
V: TRBV30; size: .; D: TRBD2; J: TRBJ2-7; CDR3: CAWSISRTSGVSYEQYF; DNA: TGTGCCTGGAGTATCTCCCGGACTAGCGGGGTCTCCTACGAGCAGTACTTC
V: TRBV6-5; size: .; D: .; J: TRBJ1-6; CDR3: CASSYSVSRGSPLHF; DNA: TGTGCCAGCAGTTACTCGGTCAGCAGAGGGTCACCCCTCCACTTT
V: TRBV7-9; size: few; D: .; J: TRBJ1-1; CDR3: CASSLIALNTEAFF; DNA: TGTGCCAGCAGCTTAATAGCGTTGAACACTGAAGCTTTCTTT
V: TRBV5-1; size: .; D: TRBD1; J: TRBJ1-2; CDR3: CASSTDPGGYGYTF; DNA: TGCGCCAGCAGCACTGATCCAGGGGGCTATGGCTACACCTTC
V: TRBV18; size: .; D: .; J: TRBJ2-7; CDR3: CASSPETGIPQEQYF; DNA: TGTGCCAGCTCACCAGAGACAGGCATCCCCCAAGAGCAGTACTTC
V: TRBV7-3; size: .; D: TRBD2; J: TRBJ2-3; CDR3: CASSFSRTRTDTQYF; DNA: TGTGCCAGCAGCTTCTCCAGGACTAGGACAGATACGCAGTATTTT
V: TRBV20-1; size: .; D: TRBD2; J: TRBJ2-5; CDR3: CSASVLAGLPGETQYF; DNA: TGCAGTGCTAGTGTTCTAGCGGGCCTCCCGGGGGAGACCCAGTACTTC
V: TRBV4-2; size: .; D: .; J: TRBJ2-3; CDR3: CASSRTSGTSTDTQYF; DNA: TGTGCCAGCAGTCGCACCTCCGGGACTAGCACAGATACGCAGTATTTT
V: TRBV4-2; size: .; D: TRBD1; J: TRBJ2-1; CDR3: CASSPQGQGTYNEQFF; DNA: TGTGCCAGCAGCCCCCAGGGACAGGGGACTTACAATGAGCAGTTCTTC
V: TRBV6-5; size: .; D: TRBD1; J: TRBJ2-2; CDR3: CASSYPQGSGELFF; DNA: TGTGCCAGCAGTTACCCACAGGGGTCCGGGGAGCTGTTTTTT
V: TRBV15; size: .; D: .; J: TRBJ2-3; CDR3: CATSRDRVRDTQYF; DNA: TGTGCCACCAGCAGAGACAGGGTACGAGATACGCAGTATTTT
V: TRBV3-1/TRBV3-2; size: .; D: .; J: TRBJ1-2; CDR3: CASSPRLGGRNYGYTF; DNA: TGTGCCAGCAGCCCGCGATTGGGGGGGCGGAACTATGGCTACACCTTC
V: TRBV27; size: .; D: .; J: TRBJ2-7; CDR3: CASSSSGFLGGLSYEQYF; DNA: TGTGCCAGCAGTTCCTCGGGGTTTTTGGGGGGTCTTAGCTACGAGCAGTACTTC
V: TRBV7-9; size: once; D: .; J: TRBJ2-7; CDR3: CASSSGVPGSYEQYF; DNA: TGTGCCAGCAGCTCAGGGGTCCCGGGCTCCTACGAGCAGTACTTC
V: TRBV4-1; size: .; D: TRBD2; J: TRBJ2-1; CDR3: CASSQPRELNRDEQFF; DNA: TGCGCCAGCAGCCAACCGCGGGAGCTCAACCGCGATGAGCAGTTCTTC
V: TRBV2; size: .; D: .; J: TRBJ2-1; CDR3: CASGPQQFF; DNA: TGTGCCAGCGGGCCTCAGCAGTTCTTC
V: TRBV4-1; size: once; D: TRBD2; J: TRBJ2-5; CDR3: CASSQDGRVETQYF; DNA: TGCGCCAGCAGCCAAGACGGGAGGGTAGAGACCCAGTACTTC
V: TRBV7-2; size: .; D: .; J: TRBJ1-5; CDR3: CASSVHREQGQPQHF; DNA: TGTGCCAGCAGCGTACACAGGGAACAAGGCCAGCCCCAGCATTTT
V: TRBV2; size: .; D: .; J: TRBJ1-6; CDR3: CASSYRVGNSPLHF; DNA: TGTGCCAGCAGTTACAGGGTGGGGAATTCACCCCTCCACTTT
V: TRBV5-5; size: .; D: TRBD2; J: TRBJ2-7; CDR3: CASSFGAGGGEQYF; DNA: TGTGCCAGCAGCTTCGGTGCGGGAGGGGGCGAGCAGTACTTC
V: TRBV7-9; size: .; D: .; J: TRBJ1-3; CDR3: CASRVDSGNTIYF; DNA: TGTGCCAGCCGGGTTGACTCTGGAAACACCATATATTTT
V: TRBV18; size: .; D: .; J: TRBJ2-7; CDR3: CASSPSRSYEQYF; DNA: TGTGCCAGCTCACCGTCCCGCTCCTACGAGCAGTACTTC
V: TRBV13; size: once; D: TRBD2; J: TRBJ2-3; CDR3: CASSPIPAGSTDTQYF; DNA: TGTGCCAGCAGCCCAATTCCAGCGGGGAGCACAGATACGCAGTATTTT
V: TRBV29-1; size: .; D: .; J: TRBJ1-5; CDR3: CSVVLGSPSNQPQHF; DNA: TGCAGCGTTGTCTTGGGCAGCCCTAGCAATCAGCCCCAGCATTTT
V: TRBV12-3/TRBV12-4; size: .; D: TRBD1; J: TRBJ1-2; CDR3: CASSTTGGYGYTF; DNA: TGTGCCAGCAGCACTACAGGGGGCTATGGCTACACCTTC
V: TRBV18; size: .; D: .; J: TRBJ2-4; CDR3: CASSPTPRGNIQYF; DNA: TGTGCCAGCTCACCAACCCCTCGGGGAAACATTCAGTACTTC
V: TRBV25-1; size: .; D: .; J: TRBJ2-4; CDR3: CASSDTGLTAKNIQYF; DNA: TGTGCCAGCAGTGATACAGGGCTGACTGCCAAAAACATTCAGTACTTC
V: TRBV5-1; size: .; D: TRBD2; J: TRBJ2-1; CDR3: CASSWTSGLYNEQFF; DNA: TGCGCCAGCAGCTGGACTAGCGGGCTTTACAATGAGCAGTTCTTC
V: TRBV30; size: .; D: TRBD2; J: TRBJ2-2; CDR3: CAWSHGTSGRAGELFF; DNA: TGTGCCTGGAGTCACGGGACTAGCGGGAGGGCGGGGGAGCTGTTTTTT
V: TRBV29-1; size: .; D: TRBD2; J: TRBJ2-5; CDR3: CSAAQGGQETQYF; DNA: TGCAGCGCCGCCCAGGGAGGGCAAGAGACCCAGTACTTC